This T cell receptor (beta chain) originates from a study of CD4 T cells in relation to SARS-CoV-2 and coronaviruses. Regarding this clone: Antigen specificity is unknown.

Clones were read by immunoSEQ multiplex PCR, and TCRdb kept only the in-frame ones, dropping some. Of 15,000 to 17,000 clones in the sample, 65% to 85% were seen once. The unexposed donors gave CD4+ T cells in about 2010-2019, prior to COVID-19. The cells were cultured for approximately 10 days before CD4+ T cells were isolated. About 2 million PBMCs per well were cultured with 9 to 10 IU/ml IL-2. The source of this sequence is a human donor in good health. The sample was CD4+ T cells from PBMCs, cultured in vitro.

In nucleotides, the CDR3 is TGTGCCAGCTCACCTAAGGATGAGCAGTTCTTC. Translating it yields CASSPKDEQFF. V and J are TRBV18 and TRBJ2-1; D is unresolved. The V end was cut by 3 bases, the J end by 8 bases, with 5 bases between. The germline V gene encodes CDR1 KGHSH and CDR2 LQKENI. This CDR3 is 11 amino acids long.